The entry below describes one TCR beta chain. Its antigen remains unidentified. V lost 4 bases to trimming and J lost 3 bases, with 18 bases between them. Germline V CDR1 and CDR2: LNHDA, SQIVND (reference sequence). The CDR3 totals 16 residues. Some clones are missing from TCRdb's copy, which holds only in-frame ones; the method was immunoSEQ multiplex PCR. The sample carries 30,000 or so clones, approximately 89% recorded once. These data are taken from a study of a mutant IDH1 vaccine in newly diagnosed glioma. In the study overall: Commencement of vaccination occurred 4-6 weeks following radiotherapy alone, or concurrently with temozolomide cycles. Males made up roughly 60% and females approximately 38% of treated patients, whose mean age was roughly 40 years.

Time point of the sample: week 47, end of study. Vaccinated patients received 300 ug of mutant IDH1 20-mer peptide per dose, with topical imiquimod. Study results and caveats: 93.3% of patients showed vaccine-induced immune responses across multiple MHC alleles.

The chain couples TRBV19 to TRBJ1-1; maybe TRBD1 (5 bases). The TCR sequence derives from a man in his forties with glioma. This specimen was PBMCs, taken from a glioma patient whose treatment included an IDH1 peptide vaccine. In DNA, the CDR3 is TGTGCCAGTAGTAAGGTGAAGGGTGGGGGTGACACTGAAGCTTTCTTT. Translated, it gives CASSKVKGGGDTEAFF.